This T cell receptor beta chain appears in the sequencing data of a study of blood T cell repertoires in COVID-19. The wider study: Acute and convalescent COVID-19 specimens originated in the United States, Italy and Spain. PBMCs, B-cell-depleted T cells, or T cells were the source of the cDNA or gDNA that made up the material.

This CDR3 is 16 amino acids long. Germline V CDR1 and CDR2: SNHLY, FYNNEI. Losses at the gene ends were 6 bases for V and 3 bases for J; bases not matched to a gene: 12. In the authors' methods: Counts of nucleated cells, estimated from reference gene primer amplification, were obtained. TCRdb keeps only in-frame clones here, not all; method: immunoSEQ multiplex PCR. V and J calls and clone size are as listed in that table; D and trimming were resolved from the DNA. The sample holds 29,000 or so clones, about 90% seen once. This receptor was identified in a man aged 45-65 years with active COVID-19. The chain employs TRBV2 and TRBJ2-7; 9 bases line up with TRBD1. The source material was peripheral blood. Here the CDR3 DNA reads TGTGCCAGCAGCGCCAGGGGACAGGGCCAATTCTACGAGCAGTACTTC. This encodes CASSARGQGQFYEQYF.